This note documents a single T cell receptor (beta chain) sequence. In this sample, this clonotype turned up many times. Its antigen is not yet known. There are no base qualities to consult, and no much larger clone falls within one base. Every donor was a healthy Caucasian. The twin cohort consisted of three pairs of female monozygotic twins, all aged 18 to 29 years. Peripheral blood mononuclear cells were used as the source from which RNA for TCR libraries was isolated. This sample is drawn from a study of identical twins (TCRdb year 2016). Concerning the study at large: To test whether fetal clonotypes persist, this study deep-sequenced TCR alpha and beta repertoires from monozygotic twins, from unrelated adults of various ages, and from cord blood. Replicate twin experiments were performed at different times using different library preparation protocols to rule out contamination.

CDR1 and CDR2 are drawn from the germline V gene: LGHNA, YNFKEQ. The CDR3 measures 17 amino acids from cysteine to phenylalanine. Of the read, only the CDR3 DNA is kept; its 51 bases are in frame from base 1. V trim: 6 bases; J trim: 9 bases; unmatched bases: 19. Receptor amplification or capture employed 5' RACE. Instrument on record: Illumina HiSeq 2000. Template switching added a universal primer binding site, and the final cDNA carried a unique molecular identifier that allowed TCR cDNA molecules to be counted accurately. Specific primers in the conserved constant-segment region were used to synthesize first-strand cDNA for TCR alpha and beta chains. To control for contamination, each cDNA library was double barcoded with a SMART-Mk sample barcode plus Illumina barcodes. Two successive PCR steps introduced TruSeq adapter sequences along with Illumina sample barcodes. TCR alpha and beta cDNA libraries were sequenced on the Illumina HiSeq platform with custom primers. In the authors' own workflow: MiGEC was used to process raw reads and extract unique molecular identifiers, and MiXCR was used to find CDR3 positions. For each individual, recombination models were inferred using an EM algorithm with the repgenHMM and IGoR tools. Shared clonotype analysis was performed with the tcR package in R, normalizing sharing by the product of cloneset sizes. Out-of-frame nonproductive sequences were analyzed to study raw recombination free of thymic and clonal selection effects. TCRdb applied fastp at Q25 and MiXCR to the public reads, then kept only in-frame beta chains. Identical CDR3 protein sequences are pooled into one entry, listed with their most common genes and DNA. What appears here as the V and J calls and clone size reflects TCRdb's work, not the paper's. The table for this sample lists 650,000 to 800,000 distinct CDR3 sequences; approximately 9% of them were counted only once. The ten largest account for 0.8% to 1% of the sample.

Here is what the overall study found, with its caveats: A weaker excess of twin sharing was found in beta out-of-frame sequences because the signal-to-noise ratio was lowered by fewer shared sequences. Conclusions relied on cross-sectional statistical analysis, since the same donors could not be followed over many years. Compared with coincidental sharing between unrelated individuals, out-of-frame TCR alpha sequences shared between twins had an excess of sequences with low generation probability. Out-of-frame TCR alpha sharing in monozygotic twins was systematically underestimated by recombination models, whereas sharing between unrelated individuals was in agreement with the recombination models. Abundant cord blood beta clonotypes had fewer insertions, young adult naive repertoires showed a similar but weaker trend, and memory repertoires showed no such trend. Invariant T cells such as MAIT and iNKT could partly confound zero-insertion analyses, though diverse VJ usage argued against this for most clonotypes.

Another study also made use of these data, one on yellow fever vaccine responses in identical twins. Per the second study: According to the authors, the vaccine-induced T cell response in identical twins seemed to be partly convergent and partly specific to each individual. Focusing on identical twins, the study followed the T cell clones that responded to the vaccine, and did so with precision.

The chain is assembled from TRBV4-2 and TRBJ2-1; 8 bases in the middle match TRBD2. Sequenced input: PBMCs. The origin of this receptor is a young woman in good health. The base sequence is TGTGCCAGCAGAAGAATTACGGGGGGGACGACCAAGGGTGAGCAGTTCTTC. Its protein reads: CASRRITGGTTKGEQFF.